What follows are 24 T cell receptor beta chains derived from one specimen sequenced in a study of shared clonotypes between healthy human individuals. TCRdb's table, derived via immunoSEQ multiplex PCR, lists solely in-frame clones and lacks some. The table records some 1.4 million clones, roughly 96% of them present only once. Input material: naive CD4+ T cells sorted from blood. The subset was: CD45RA+ positively selected. The receptors come from a man aged 30 to 39 in good health.

V and J are TRBV7-2 and TRBJ2-7; D not certain. Trimming shortened V by 1 base and J by 0 bases, and 7 bases separated the two germline ends. From germline, CDR1 is SGHTA and CDR2 FQGNSA. The CDR3 covers 14 residues. CDR3 nucleotides: TGTGCCAGCAGCTTAGATCTGTACTCCTACGAGCAGTACTTC. It codes for CASSLDLYSYEQYF.

This rearrangement joins TRBV9 to TRBJ2-1; 8 nucleotides match TRBD2. V was clipped by 0 bases and J by 4 bases; unmatched bases: 9. The CDR3 contains 17 residues. Germline CDR1 SGDLS, CDR2 YYNGEE. CDR3 nucleotide sequence: TGTGCCAGCAGCGTAGACGGTAGATTAGCGGGGTACAATGAGCAGTTCTTC. This encodes CASSVDGRLAGYNEQFF.

This chain joins TRBV5-5 and TRBJ1-1; 8 nucleotides line up with TRBD1. The ends lost 4 bases at V and 0 bases at J; junction bases unmatched: 8. This CDR3 has 16 residues. CDR1 SGHKS and CDR2 YYEKEE come from the germline V gene (reference sequence). DNA for the CDR3: TGTGCCAGCAGCCTATGGACAGGGTGGATGAACACTGAAGCTTTCTTT. The encoded protein is CASSLWTGWMNTEAFF.

This clone was detected once. CDR3 region: CASSSPGGGYGYTF. The CDR3 DNA sequence: TGTGCCAGCAGTTCCCCGGGGGGGGGCTATGGCTACACCTTC. This chain connects TRBV28 to TRBJ1-2; a weak D match, TRBD1 (5 bases). The germline V gene has CDR1 MDHEN and CDR2 SYDVKM. V lost 4 bases to trimming and J lost 4 bases, with 13 bases between them. The CDR3 sequence is 14 residues long.

This chain joins TRBV19 and TRBJ2-7; 7 nucleotides agree with TRBD1. J lost 3 bases, V lost 3 bases, and 11 bases had no gene match. The CDR3 runs to 16 residues. Germline values: CDR1 LNHDA, CDR2 SQIVND (reference sequence). CDR3 protein: CASSISSRQGHYEQYF. The DNA for the CDR3 is TGTGCCAGTAGTATTTCGAGCCGACAGGGCCACTACGAGCAGTACTTC. Combining the CDR3 with reference TRBV19 and TRBJ2-7 gives the whole variable domain DGGITQSPKYLFRKEGQNVTLSCEQNLNHDAMYWYRQDPGQGLRLIYYSQIVNDFQKGDIAEGYSVSREKKESFPLTVTSAQKNPTAFYLCASSISSRQGHYEQYFGPGTRLTVT.

The V call is TRBV7-7, the J call TRBJ1-1, with D maybe TRBD1 (5 bases). Trimming removed 5 bases from V and 2 bases from J, with 12 bases in between. Germline-derived CDR1 and CDR2 are SSHAT and FNYEAQ (reference sequence). This CDR3 spans 14 amino acids. In nucleotides, the CDR3 is TGTGCCAGCAGCCCCGCGGGGGTAAACACTGAAGCTTTCTTT. Its translation is CASSPAGVNTEAFF.

V gene TRBV6-6 combines with J gene TRBJ2-5; 7 bases align to TRBD1. Germline CDR1 MNHNY, CDR2 SVGAGI (reference sequence). The CDR3 spans 15 residues. After removal of 6 bases from V and 5 bases from J, the junction contained 12 bases not matched to a gene. The CDR3 loop reads CASSSIGGESETQYF. Written as DNA, the CDR3 is TGTGCCAGCAGCTCGATAGGGGGCGAATCGGAGACCCAGTACTTC.

For this clone: In the same sample, other DNA sequences code for this CDR3. The gene calls are TRBV7-9 and TRBJ1-1; TRBD1 matches at 7 bases. Germline V gene sequence: CDR1 SEHNR, CDR2 FQNEAQ (reference sequence). The trim removed 2 bases at V and 0 bases at J, leaving 6 bases unmatched. This CDR3 is 16 amino acids long. This CDR3 reads CASSLLRDSLNTEAFF. The CDR3 coding sequence is TGTGCCAGCAGCTTATTACGGGACAGTTTGAACACTGAAGCTTTCTTT. The full variable domain, in which reference TRBV7-9 and TRBJ1-1 provide the parts outside the CDR3, is DTGVSQNPRHKITKRGQNVTFRCDPISEHNRLYWYRQTLGQGPEFLTYFQNEAQLEKSRLLSDRFSAERPKGSFSTLEIQRTEQGDSAMYLCASSLLRDSLNTEAFFGQGTRLTVV.

V usage is TRBV7-8 and J usage is TRBJ1-2, with a possible D match to TRBD1 (6 bases). Germline V lookup: CDR1 SGHVS, CDR2 FQNEAQ. V dropped 2 bases and J dropped 5 bases, with 15 bases sitting between them. This CDR3 comprises 15 residues. For the CDR3, the DNA is TGTGCCAGCAGCTTAACCCCACAGGGAGGGTATGGCTACACCTTC. Its translation is CASSLTPQGGYGYTF.

The CDR3 loop reads CASSRSGKNTGELFF. DNA of the CDR3: TGTGCCAGTAGTAGGAGCGGGAAGAACACCGGGGAGCTGTTTTTT. The chain links TRBV19 to TRBJ2-2; 7 positions match TRBD2. CDR3 size: 15 residues. V lost 4 bases, J lost 1 base, and 3 bases stayed unmatched. CDR1 LNHDA and CDR2 SQIVND come from the germline V gene (reference sequence).

The chain recombines TRBV10-3 with TRBJ2-7; 7 bases fit TRBD2. The CDR3 loop spans 17 amino acids. The germline V gene encodes CDR1 ENHRY and CDR2 SYGVKD. With 3 bases clipped from V and 0 bases from J, the junction kept 11 bases outside the gene matches. The CDR3 spells CAISDGLGGRSSYEQYF. CDR3 coding DNA: TGTGCCATCAGTGACGGATTGGGAGGGCGGAGCTCCTACGAGCAGTACTTC.

This clone was seen only once. This chain joins TRBV4-1 and TRBJ1-2; no definite D call. Germline V gene lookup returns CDR1 MGHRA and CDR2 YSYEKL. The CDR3 is 15 residues long. V lost 1 base to trimming and J lost 4 bases, with 13 bases between them. The CDR3 DNA is TGCGCCAGCAGCCAAGGCCCTTCGGAGGTCTATGGCTACACCTTC. Amino acid sequence: CASSQGPSEVYGYTF.

This chain connects TRBV18 to TRBJ2-7; 8 bases map to TRBD2. Germline CDR1 and CDR2: KGHSH and LQKENI. After removal of 5 bases from V and 4 bases from J, the junction contained 16 bases not matched to a gene. The CDR3 consists of 17 residues. CDR3 amino acids: CASSSKGGTSGLYEQYF. The CDR3 bases are TGTGCCAGCTCATCCAAGGGAGGAACTAGCGGTTTATACGAGCAGTACTTC.

The chain is built from TRBV5-4 and TRBJ1-2; D gene ambiguous. Per germline, CDR1 SGHNT and CDR2 YYREEE (reference sequence). The CDR3 covers 12 residues. V lost 6 bases to trimming and J lost 8 bases, with 14 bases between them. The CDR3 nucleotides read TGTGCCAGCATTCGACCTGGCGAGGGCTACACCTTC. Amino acid sequence: CASIRPGEGYTF.

The chain is built from TRBV7-8 and TRBJ2-3, with unresolved D. CDR3 size: 12 residues. The V end lost 5 bases, the J end lost 4 bases, and 7 bases lay between the germline ends. CDR1 SGHVS and CDR2 FQNEAQ come from the germline V gene. The CDR3 loop reads CASSKYADTQYF. CDR3 bases: TGTGCCAGCAGCAAGTATGCAGATACGCAGTATTTT.

The chain employs TRBV5-1 and TRBJ2-2; 8 bases agree with TRBD2. Germline V lookup: CDR1 SGHRS, CDR2 YFSETQ. The CDR3 extends over 16 amino acids. V dropped 4 bases and J dropped 4; count of bases not matched to a gene: 9. The CDR3, as DNA: TGCGCCAGCAGCCCTCCGGGGGGGCAGCTCACCGGGGAGCTGTTTTTT. Protein: CASSPPGGQLTGELFF.

The V and J genes are TRBV7-2 and TRBJ2-4; 12 bases agree with TRBD1. In germline, CDR1 is SGHTA, CDR2 FQGNSA. The CDR3 spans 15 residues. Trimming took 0 bases from V and 8 from J; bases not matched to a gene: 2. The CDR3 reads CASSLAGTGGYIQYF. DNA for the CDR3: TGTGCCAGCAGCTTAGCCGGGACAGGGGGCTACATTCAGTACTTC.

V gene TRBV7-2 combines with J gene TRBJ2-4, with 7 bases fitting TRBD1. Germline loops: CDR1 SGHTA, CDR2 FQGNSA. The trim removed 5 bases at V and 0 bases at J, leaving 7 bases unmatched. The CDR3 has 16 amino acids. CDR3 residues: CASSPTGVLAKNIQYF. The CDR3 coding sequence is TGTGCCAGCAGCCCCACAGGGGTCTTAGCCAAAAACATTCAGTACTTC.

As for this clone: This sample includes further DNA sequences coding for the same CDR3. The chain joins TRBV20-1 to TRBJ1-2; D is uncertain. Trimming took 2 bases from V and 4 from J, leaving 5 bases between them. Germline V gene lookup returns CDR1 DFQATT and CDR2 SNEGSKA (reference sequence). CDR3 length equals 11 residues. The CDR3 region is CSARPGYGYTF. CDR3 sequence (DNA): TGCAGTGCTAGACCAGGCTATGGCTACACCTTC.

In nucleotides, the CDR3 is TGCAGCCTCGGGGGACTAGCGGGAACAGATACGCAGTATTTT. Protein sequence: CSLGGLAGTDTQYF. V gene TRBV29-1 combines with J gene TRBJ2-3; 13 bases fit TRBD2. The CDR3 has 14 residues. The trim removed 8 bases at V and 3 bases at J, leaving 5 bases unmatched. The V gene's germline CDR1 is SQVTM and CDR2 ANQGSEA.

In nucleotides, the CDR3 is TGCGCCAGCAACGAGGCCGGGACAGGGGTCACTGAAGCTTTCTTT. Its protein product is CASNEAGTGVTEAFF. The chain couples TRBV5-1 to TRBJ1-1; TRBD1 aligns across 10 bases. In germline, CDR1 is SGHRS, CDR2 YFSETQ. V gave up 6 bases and J gave up 4 bases; unmatched junction bases: 9. The CDR3 consists of 15 residues.

Only one count was recorded for this clone. This chain uses TRBV5-1 with TRBJ2-1; D unresolved. The CDR3 extends over 13 amino acids. Germline V gene lookup returns CDR1 SGHRS and CDR2 YFSETQ. Trimming took off 0 bases at V and 6 bases at J, with 7 bases between the two ends. CDR3 DNA: TGCGCCAGCAGCTTGGAACGGTTCAATGAGCAGTTCTTC. The encoded protein is CASSLERFNEQFF.

The chain combines TRBV10-3 with TRBJ2-5, with 8 bases matching TRBD1. CDR1 is ENHRY and CDR2 is SYGVKD in the germline V gene. There are 13 residues in the CDR3. V lost 4 bases, J lost 4 bases, and 2 bases stayed unmatched. CDR3 amino acids: CAISGGQGETQYF. The CDR3 nucleotides are TGTGCCATCAGTGGTGGACAGGGAGAGACCCAGTACTTC.

The chain uses TRBV9 and TRBJ2-7, with 7 bases matching TRBD2. This CDR3 comprises 16 residues. Losses at the gene ends were 0 bases for V and 1 base for J; bases not matched to a gene: 7. The germline CDR1 and CDR2 sequences are SGDLS and YYNGEE. CDR3: CASSVATGGLSYEQYF. The CDR3 DNA reads TGTGCCAGCAGCGTAGCCACGGGAGGACTTTCCTACGAGCAGTACTTC.